This T cell receptor beta chain was sequenced in a study of beta chain features in type 1 diabetes. Since all of the isolated RNA was reverse transcribed, expressed TCRB transcripts were what got sequenced. The protocol was immunoSEQ multiplex PCR, while the TCRdb copy is restricted to in-frame clones and leaves out a portion. The profile shows about 340,000 clones, about 13% of them singletons. Overall study findings and caveats: TCRB CDR3s were moderately but significantly shorter in Type 1 diabetes patients in all four CD4+ subsets.

Germline-derived CDR1 and CDR2 are SGHTA and FQGNSA. The CDR3 length is 14 residues. The junction had 3 bases not matched to a gene; V was cut back by 7 bases and J by 4 bases. This clone was seen a handful of times. Its antigen is unknown. The chain is built from TRBV7-2 and TRBJ2-2; 10 nucleotides align to TRBD2. This clonotype was sampled from a young woman with type 1 diabetes. Sample: naive CD4+ T cells from blood. The CDR3 loop is CASTRTSGTGELFF. CDR3 nucleotides: TGTGCCAGCACTCGGACTAGCGGCACCGGGGAGCTGTTTTTT.